This TCR beta chain was recorded in a study of cytomegalovirus exposure and HLA in healthy donors. The study's findings and limits: The number of N-insertions in an Asian-associated ancestry cluster was reportedly below the 666-donor mean in a later analysis.

Primers for the PCR totalled 60 Vbeta and 13 Jbeta. Clones were sequenced by immunoSEQ multiplex PCR, and TCRdb holds only the in-frame ones, with some missing. This table has more than 85,000 clones, about 74% appearing once. Comment on this clone: Antigen: not known.

The source of this sequence is a woman younger than 35 in good health and CMV-seropositive. Material: PBMCs.

This chain's CDR3 is CASAGQYQETQYF. The CDR3 region has the DNA TGTGCCAGCGCGGGACAGTACCAAGAGACCCAGTACTTC. This chain links TRBV25-1 with TRBJ2-5; tentatively, D is TRBD1 (7 bases). V lost 8 bases and J 0 bases, leaving 10 bases between the germline ends. Germline lookup yields CDR1 MGHDK and CDR2 SYGVNS. CDR3 length equals 13 residues.